This paragraph covers one T cell receptor (beta chain) sequence. Trimming cost V 0 bases and J 6 bases, with 7 bases left between them. Germline CDR1 and CDR2: SGDLS and YYNGEE. There are 13 residues in the CDR3. The data were taken from a study of technical replicates of blood from a handful of donors. The assay was immunoSEQ multiplex PCR, and TCRdb's table has in-frame clones only and misses some. The table lists 80,000 to 95,000 clones, around 95% of them singletons. This rearrangement joins TRBV9 to TRBJ2-1; D is possibly TRBD1 (5 bases). The source of this sequence is a human donor in good health. Sequencing was performed on T cells isolated from PBMCs. CDR3 in DNA: TGTGCCAGCAGCGTAGATACAGGCAATGAGCAGTTCTTC. This gives the protein CASSVDTGNEQFF.